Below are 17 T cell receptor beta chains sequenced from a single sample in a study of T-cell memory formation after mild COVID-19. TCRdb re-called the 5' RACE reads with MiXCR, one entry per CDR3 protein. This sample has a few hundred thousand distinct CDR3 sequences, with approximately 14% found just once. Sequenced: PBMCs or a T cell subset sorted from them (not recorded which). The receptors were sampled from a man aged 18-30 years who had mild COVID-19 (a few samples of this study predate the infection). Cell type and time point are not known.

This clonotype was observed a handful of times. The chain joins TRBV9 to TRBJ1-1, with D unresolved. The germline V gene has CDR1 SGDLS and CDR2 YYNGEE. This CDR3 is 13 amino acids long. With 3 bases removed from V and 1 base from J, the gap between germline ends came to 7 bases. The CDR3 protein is CASSAQPNTEAFF. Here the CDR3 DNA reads TGTGCCAGCAGCGCCCAGCCGAACACTGAAGCTTTCTTT.

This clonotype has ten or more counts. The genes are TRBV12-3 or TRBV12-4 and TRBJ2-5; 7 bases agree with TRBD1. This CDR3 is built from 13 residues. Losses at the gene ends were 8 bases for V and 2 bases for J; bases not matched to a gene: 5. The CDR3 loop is CASGRTGQETQYF. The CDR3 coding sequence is TGTGCCAGCGGTCGGACAGGTCAAGAGACCCAGTACTTC.

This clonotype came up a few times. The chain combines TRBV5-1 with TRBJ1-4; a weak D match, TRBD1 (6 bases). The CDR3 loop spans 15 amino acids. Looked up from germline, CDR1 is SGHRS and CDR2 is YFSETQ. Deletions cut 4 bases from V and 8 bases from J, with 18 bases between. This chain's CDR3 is CASSPGQQVNEKLFF. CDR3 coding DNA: TGCGCCAGCAGCCCAGGACAGCAGGTCAACGAAAAACTGTTTTTT.

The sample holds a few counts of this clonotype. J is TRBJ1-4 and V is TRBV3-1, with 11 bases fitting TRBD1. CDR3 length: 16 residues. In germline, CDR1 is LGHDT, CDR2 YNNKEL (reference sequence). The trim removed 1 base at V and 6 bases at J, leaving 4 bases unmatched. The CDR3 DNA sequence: TGTGCCAGCAGCCAAGGGGGACAGGGGGTTGATGAAAAACTGTTTTTT. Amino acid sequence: CASSQGGQGVDEKLFF.

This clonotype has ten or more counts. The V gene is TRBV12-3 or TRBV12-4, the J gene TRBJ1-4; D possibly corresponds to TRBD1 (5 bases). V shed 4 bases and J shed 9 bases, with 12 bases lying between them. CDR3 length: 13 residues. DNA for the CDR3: TGTGCCAGCAGTTGGGGGACCGTCCAAAAACTGTTTTTT. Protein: CASSWGTVQKLFF.

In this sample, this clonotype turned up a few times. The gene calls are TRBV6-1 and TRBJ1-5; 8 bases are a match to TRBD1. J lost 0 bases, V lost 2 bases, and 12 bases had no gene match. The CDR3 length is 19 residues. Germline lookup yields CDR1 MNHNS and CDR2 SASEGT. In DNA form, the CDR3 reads TGTGCCAGCAGTGAACCCGACAGGGGACAACTCTATAGCAATCAGCCCCAGCATTTT. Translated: CASSEPDRGQLYSNQPQHF.

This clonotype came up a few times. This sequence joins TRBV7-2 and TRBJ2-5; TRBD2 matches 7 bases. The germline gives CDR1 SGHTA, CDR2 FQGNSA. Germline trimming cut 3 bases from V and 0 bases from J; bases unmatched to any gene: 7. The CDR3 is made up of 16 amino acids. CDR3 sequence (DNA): TGTGCCAGCAGCTTCCAGCGGGGAGGGTACCAAGAGACCCAGTACTTC. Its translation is CASSFQRGGYQETQYF.

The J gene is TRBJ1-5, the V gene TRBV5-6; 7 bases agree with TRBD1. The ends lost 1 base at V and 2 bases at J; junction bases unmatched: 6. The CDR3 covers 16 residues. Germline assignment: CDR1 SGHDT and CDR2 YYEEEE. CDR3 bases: TGTGCCAGCAGCTTGTCTACAGGGGCTGGCAATCAGCCCCAGCATTTT. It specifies CASSLSTGAGNQPQHF.

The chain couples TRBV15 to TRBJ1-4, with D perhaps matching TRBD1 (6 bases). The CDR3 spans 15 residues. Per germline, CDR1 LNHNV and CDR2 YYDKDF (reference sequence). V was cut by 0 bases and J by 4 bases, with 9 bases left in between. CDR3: CATSRDRTVNEKLFF. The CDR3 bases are TGTGCCACCAGCAGAGACAGGACAGTTAATGAAAAACTGTTTTTT.

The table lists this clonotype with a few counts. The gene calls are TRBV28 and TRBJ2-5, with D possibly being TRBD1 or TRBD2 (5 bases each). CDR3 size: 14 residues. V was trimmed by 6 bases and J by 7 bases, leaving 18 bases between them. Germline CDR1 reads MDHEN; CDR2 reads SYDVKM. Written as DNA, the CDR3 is TGTGCCAGCAGGGGGGACCAAACCCGGGTGACCCAGTACTTC. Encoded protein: CASRGDQTRVTQYF.

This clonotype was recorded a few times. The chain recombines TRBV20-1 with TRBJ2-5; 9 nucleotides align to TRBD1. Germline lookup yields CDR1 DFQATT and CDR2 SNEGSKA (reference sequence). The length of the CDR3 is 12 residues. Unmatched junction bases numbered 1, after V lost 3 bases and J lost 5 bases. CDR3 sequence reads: CSASGQGETQYF. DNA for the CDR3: TGCAGTGCTAGTGGACAGGGGGAGACCCAGTACTTC.

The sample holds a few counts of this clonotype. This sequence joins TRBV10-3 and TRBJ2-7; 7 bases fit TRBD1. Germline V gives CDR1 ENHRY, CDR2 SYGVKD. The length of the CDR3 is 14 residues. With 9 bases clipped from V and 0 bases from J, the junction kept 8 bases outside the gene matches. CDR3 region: CAIQRQGNSYEQYF. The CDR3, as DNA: TGTGCCATACAACGACAGGGTAACTCCTACGAGCAGTACTTC.

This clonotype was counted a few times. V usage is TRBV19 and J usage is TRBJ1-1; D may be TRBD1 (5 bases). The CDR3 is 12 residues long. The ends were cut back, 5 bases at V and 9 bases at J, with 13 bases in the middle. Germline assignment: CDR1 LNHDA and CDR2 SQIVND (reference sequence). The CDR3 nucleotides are TGTGCCAGTAGTCTCCGGCAGGGCCAAGCTTTCTTT. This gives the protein CASSLRQGQAFF.

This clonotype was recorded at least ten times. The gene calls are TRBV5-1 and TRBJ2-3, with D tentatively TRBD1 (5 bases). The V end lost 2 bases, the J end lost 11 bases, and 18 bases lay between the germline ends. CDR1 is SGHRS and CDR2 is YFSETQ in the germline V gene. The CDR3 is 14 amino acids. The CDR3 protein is CASSFIGAPSLQYF. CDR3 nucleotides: TGCGCCAGCAGCTTTATTGGGGCCCCGAGCCTGCAGTATTTT. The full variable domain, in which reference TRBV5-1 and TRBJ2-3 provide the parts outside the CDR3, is KAGVTQTPRYLIKTRGQQVTLSCSPISGHRSVSWYQQTPGQGLQFLFEYFSETQRNKGNFPGRFSGRQFSNSRSEMNVSTLELGDSALYLCASSFIGAPSLQYFGPGTRLTVL.

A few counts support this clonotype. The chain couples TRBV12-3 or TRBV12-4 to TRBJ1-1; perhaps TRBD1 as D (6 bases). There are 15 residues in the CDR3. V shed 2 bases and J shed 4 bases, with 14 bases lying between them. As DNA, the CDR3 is TGTGCCAGCAGTTTATCGGGGGCTAGGGGCACTGAAGCTTTCTTT. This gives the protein CASSLSGARGTEAFF.

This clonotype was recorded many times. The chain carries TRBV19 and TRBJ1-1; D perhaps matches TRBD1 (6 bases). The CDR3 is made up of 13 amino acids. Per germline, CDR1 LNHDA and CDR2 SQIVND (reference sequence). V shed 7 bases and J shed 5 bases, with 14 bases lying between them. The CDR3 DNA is TGTGCCAGTACTCCCCTAGGGGGGACTGAAGCTTTCTTT. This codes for CASTPLGGTEAFF.

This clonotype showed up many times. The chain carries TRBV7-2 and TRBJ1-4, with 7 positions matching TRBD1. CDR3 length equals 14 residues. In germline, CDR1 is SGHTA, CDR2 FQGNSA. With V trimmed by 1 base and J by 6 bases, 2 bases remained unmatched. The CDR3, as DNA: TGTGCCAGCAGCTTAGGACAGGGAGATGAAAAACTGTTTTTT. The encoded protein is CASSLGQGDEKLFF.